Listed below are T cell receptor beta chains from one sample, sequenced in a study of T cell responses to AZD1222 COVID-19 vaccine. Assay: immunoSEQ multiplex PCR; the TCRdb copy retains only in-frame clones and omits some. The sample includes about 130,000 clones, roughly 93% seen only once; the top ten take approximately 3.1%. Sequencing used peripheral blood, obtained on day 0 of AZD1222 vaccination. The receptors here all came from an adult in good health. CDR3s include the opening cysteine and the closing phenylalanine or tryptophan. A D gene is named only where the DNA matches it firmly. Rows may omit the clone size; those that give it use once, few, many or a size class.

J gene,V gene,clone size,D gene,CDR3 DNA,CDR3 protein
TRBJ1-1,TRBV29-1,NA,NA,TGCAGCGTTGAAAATCGTGGTGGGACTGAAGCTTTCTTT,CSVENRGGTEAFF
TRBJ2-1,TRBV9,NA,NA,TGTGCCAGCAGCGCCCAGCGGAATGAGCAGTTCTTC,CASSAQRNEQFF
TRBJ1-5,TRBV7-2,NA,TRBD1,TGTGCCAGCAGCCCTGGGACAGGGGAGGGTAGTGTGCGGCCCCAGCATTTT,CASSPGTGEGSVRPQHF
TRBJ2-7,TRBV28,NA,NA,TGTGCCAGCATCTCGGGGATCTCCTACGAGCAGTACTTC,CASISGISYEQYF
TRBJ1-4,TRBV6-5,NA,TRBD1,TGTGCCAGCAGGCAGGGGGCGCGGTGGGAAAAACTGTTTTTT,CASRQGARWEKLFF
TRBJ1-1,TRBV11-2,NA,NA,TGTGCCAGCAGCTTGACAGGCGTTAACACTGAAGCTTTCTTT,CASSLTGVNTEAFF
TRBJ2-7,TRBV29-1,NA,TRBD1,TGCAGCGTGGGACAGGGGGCTCCTTGGGAGCAGTACTTC,CSVGQGAPWEQYF
TRBJ1-4,TRBV5-4,NA,NA,TGTGCCAGCAGCTTGGGGCCCCAGGGCGCAACTAATGAAAAACTGTTTTTT,CASSLGPQGATNEKLFF
TRBJ1-4,TRBV7-6,NA,NA,TGTGCCAGCAGCCCAAGCTCCGGGAGGAATGAAAAACTGTTTTTT,CASSPSSGRNEKLFF
TRBJ1-2,TRBV29-1,NA,TRBD1,TGCAGCGTTGTGGTGACAGGGGGCAACTATGGCTACACCTTC,CSVVVTGGNYGYTF
TRBJ1-6,TRBV25-1,once,TRBD1,TGTGCCAGCAGTGGTAGGACAGGGGCGAGCTCCTATAATTCACCCCTCCACTTT,CASSGRTGASSYNSPLHF
TRBJ1-1,TRBV11-1,NA,NA,TGTGCCAGCAGCTCCTCGGGGGCGGGGAACACTGAAGCTTTCTTT,CASSSSGAGNTEAFF
TRBJ1-2,TRBV3-1/TRBV3-2,NA,NA,TGTGCCAGCAGCCAAGTGGGGGGCGTTGGCTACACCTTC,CASSQVGGVGYTF
TRBJ1-2,TRBV27,NA,NA,TGTGCCAGCAGTGCCTCGGGGGCCTACTATGGCTACACCTTC,CASSASGAYYGYTF
TRBJ2-5,TRBV5-1,NA,NA,TGCGCCAGCAAGGACCCGTACCAAGAGACCCAGTACTTC,CASKDPYQETQYF
TRBJ1-5,TRBV4-3,NA,NA,TGCGCCAGCAGCCAAGATTCGGCAGGGACCACCCAGCATTTT,CASSQDSAGTTQHF
TRBJ1-5,TRBV27,NA,TRBD1,TGTGCCAGCAGCACGACAGGGGAATTTCAGCCCCAGCATTTT,CASSTTGEFQPQHF
TRBJ1-6,TRBV19,NA,NA,TGTGCCAGTAGTTCTCAAGGGGAGAATTCACCCCTCCACTTT,CASSSQGENSPLHF
TRBJ1-1,TRBV5-6,NA,NA,TGTGCCAGCAGCTTGGGCTTTGGGCTGAACACTGAAGCTTTCTTT,CASSLGFGLNTEAFF
TRBJ2-7,TRBV28,NA,NA,TGTGCCAGCAGTGCCTATCGACAGCCCTACGAGCAGTACTTC,CASSAYRQPYEQYF
TRBJ1-5,TRBV6-1,once,NA,TGTGCCAGCAGTTTATACCGAAGCAATCAGCCCCAGCATTTT,CASSLYRSNQPQHF
TRBJ1-4,TRBV9,NA,TRBD1,TGTGCCAGTCGGACAGGGACCAATCCCGGTGAAAAACTGTTTTTT,CASRTGTNPGEKLFF
TRBJ1-1,TRBV7-6,once,NA,TGTGCCAGCAGCTTACGGGGGAACACTGAAGCTTTCTTT,CASSLRGNTEAFF
TRBJ2-3,TRBV18,NA,NA,TGTGCCAGCTCACCTGGACTGAGCACAGATACGCAGTATTTT,CASSPGLSTDTQYF
TRBJ2-1,TRBV28,NA,NA,TGTGCCAGCAGTTGGAGAGCGGGTTCTGATGAGCAGTTCTTC,CASSWRAGSDEQFF
TRBJ1-1,TRBV4-3,NA,NA,TGCGCCAGCAGCCAAGATTGGGTAGGCGGATGGACTGAAGCTTTCTTT,CASSQDWVGGWTEAFF
TRBJ1-1,TRBV30,NA,NA,TGTGCCTGCTCAGGAGACATTTCTGAAGCTTTCTTT,CACSGDISEAFF
TRBJ2-5,TRBV30,NA,NA,TGTGCCTGGAGTGGACAGCTTCAAGAGACCCAGTACTTC,CAWSGQLQETQYF
TRBJ1-4,TRBV6-1,once,TRBD1,TGTGCCAGCAGTGAAAGTGGGACAGGCTCTCTGTTTTTT,CASSESGTGSLFF
TRBJ2-6,TRBV9,NA,TRBD2,TGTGCCAGCAGCGAGAGCGGGACCCGCTCTGGGGCCAACGTCCTGACTTTC,CASSESGTRSGANVLTF
TRBJ2-3,TRBV5-1,NA,NA,TGCGCCAGCAGCTTAACGACAGGCTTTAGCACAGATACGCAGTATTTT,CASSLTTGFSTDTQYF